What follows are 19 T cell receptor beta chains derived from one specimen sequenced in a study of cytomegalovirus exposure and HLA in healthy donors. With 60 Vbeta and 13 Jbeta primers, the PCR was carried out. TCRdb's copy holds only in-frame clones and misses some; the assay was immunoSEQ multiplex PCR. This table holds a few hundred thousand clones, roughly 80% found once. The sequenced material came from PBMCs. These TCRs come from a girl aged 2-10 years in good health and CMV-seronegative.

The chain employs TRBV9 and TRBJ1-2, with D unclear. The CDR3 consists of 13 residues. The germline V gene has CDR1 SGDLS and CDR2 YYNGEE. V was clipped by 4 bases and J by 4 bases, with 11 bases between them. DNA of the CDR3: TGTGCCAGCAGCCCTAGTTCGACCTATGGCTACACCTTC. This sequence encodes CASSPSSTYGYTF.

V and J are TRBV27 and TRBJ1-1; D possibly corresponds to TRBD1 (5 bases). Germline V CDR1 and CDR2: MNHEY, SMNVEV (reference sequence). The CDR3 has 16 residues. Trimming pared 8 bases from V and 5 bases from J, leaving 24 bases between. CDR3 region: CASSPSARQTRTEAFF. DNA of the CDR3: TGTGCCAGCTCCCCATCCGCAAGACAGACTAGAACTGAAGCTTTCTTT.

The V and J genes are TRBV7-9 and TRBJ2-3; TRBD2 matches at 14 bases. Germline-derived CDR1 and CDR2 are SEHNR and FQNEAQ (reference sequence). With V trimmed by 1 base and J by 4 bases, 1 base remained unmatched. The CDR3 is 16 residues long. CDR3: CASSLGGLAGADTQYF. CDR3 nucleotides: TGTGCCAGCAGCTTAGGGGGACTAGCGGGGGCAGATACGCAGTATTTT. Supplemented by reference TRBV7-9 and TRBJ2-3, the full variable domain reads DTGVSQNPRHKITKRGQNVTFRCDPISEHNRLYWYRQTLGQGPEFLTYFQNEAQLEKSRLLSDRFSAERPKGSFSTLEIQRTEQGDSAMYLCASSLGGLAGADTQYFGPGTRLTVL.

This clone was observed a single time. The rearrangement links TRBV20-1 to TRBJ2-5; tentative D call: TRBD2 (5 bases). In germline, CDR1 is DFQATT, CDR2 SNEGSKA (reference sequence). Trimming took off 0 bases at V and 7 bases at J, with 6 bases between the two ends. This CDR3 contains 11 residues. CDR3 residues: CSARDSATQYF. DNA of the CDR3: TGCAGTGCTAGAGATAGCGCGACCCAGTACTTC.

CDR3 nucleotide sequence: TGTGCCAGCAGCCTGAGATCCTTAGCGGGAGGCTACGAGCAGTACTTC. Translating it yields CASSLRSLAGGYEQYF. The J gene is TRBJ2-7, the V gene TRBV7-9, with 10 positions matching TRBD2. This CDR3 has 16 amino acids. V was pared by 5 bases and J by 3 bases, with 10 bases of the junction left unmatched. In germline, CDR1 is SEHNR, CDR2 FQNEAQ (reference sequence).

This chain connects TRBV11-2 to TRBJ2-3, with 7 bases identical to TRBD2. The CDR3 is 19 residues long. Trimming took 5 bases from V and 3 from J; bases not matched to a gene: 20. CDR1 SGHAT and CDR2 FQNNGV come from the germline V gene. The CDR3 sequence is CASSPAGRTERARTDTQYF. As DNA, the CDR3 is TGTGCCAGCAGCCCAGCGGGGCGCACGGAGCGGGCGAGGACAGATACGCAGTATTTT.

This sequence joins TRBV7-3 and TRBJ2-5; a weak D match, TRBD2 (6 bases). This CDR3 comprises 15 residues. The germline V and J ends were trimmed by 5 bases and 2 bases, with 15 bases remaining between them. The germline CDR1 and CDR2 sequences are SGHTA and FQGTGA. CDR3 protein: CASSPGGPLQETQYF. The CDR3, as DNA: TGTGCCAGCAGCCCCGGAGGGCCTTTACAAGAGACCCAGTACTTC. The whole variable domain, filled in from reference TRBV7-3 and TRBJ2-5, reads GAGVSQTPSNKVTEKGKYVELRCDPISGHTALYWYRQSLGQGPEFLIYFQGTGAADDSGLPNDRFFAVRPEGSVSTLKIQRTERGDSAVYLCASSPGGPLQETQYFGPGTRLLVL.

This clone came up once. The CDR3 DNA follows: TGTGCCAGCAGCGTAGATTGGGGCCCAGATACGCAGTATTTT. This codes for CASSVDWGPDTQYF. V gene TRBV9 combines with J gene TRBJ2-3; a possible D gene is TRBD1 (5 bases). The CDR3 is made up of 14 amino acids. Trimming took off 0 bases at V and 4 bases at J, with 9 bases between the two ends. Looked up from germline, CDR1 is SGDLS and CDR2 is YYNGEE.

The chain is built from TRBV30 and TRBJ1-2; D unclear. Looked up from germline, CDR1 is GTSNPN and CDR2 is SVGIG (reference sequence). The V gene lost 2 bases and the J gene lost 5 bases, with 18 bases spanning the gap. The CDR3 has 15 amino acids. The CDR3 DNA follows: TGTGCCTGGAGTCCGAGAAGTTCCACGCGGTATGGCTACACCTTC. This sequence encodes CAWSPRSSTRYGYTF. Together with reference TRBV30 and TRBJ1-2, the CDR3 gives the full variable domain: SQTIHQWPATLVQPVGSPLSLECTVEGTSNPNLYWYRQAAGRGLQLLFYSVGIGQISSEVPQNLSASRPQDRQFILSSKKLLLSDSGFYLCAWSPRSSTRYGYTFGSGTRLTVV.

The J gene is TRBJ1-1, the V gene TRBV19, with D possibly being TRBD1 (5 bases). CDR3 length: 14 residues. Germline V CDR1 and CDR2: LNHDA, SQIVND (reference sequence). V was trimmed by 1 base and J by 5 bases, leaving 11 bases between them. The CDR3 sequence: CASSIAPQGTEAFF. The CDR3 region has the DNA TGTGCCAGTAGTATAGCTCCCCAGGGAACTGAAGCTTTCTTT.

This clone was seen just once. Its ends do not fully match the called genes, so a read error is possible. The chain is built from TRBV5-5 and TRBJ2-1; TRBD1 agrees at 7 bases. The CDR3 consists of 11 residues. In germline, CDR1 is SGHKS, CDR2 YYEKEE (reference sequence). The CDR3: CASSLIGRGIF. The CDR3 DNA reads as TGTGCCAGCAGCTTGATTGGCAGGGGGATCTTC.

V and J are TRBV28 and TRBJ1-3; a weak D match, TRBD1 (6 bases). Germline V CDR1 and CDR2: MDHEN, SYDVKM. The CDR3 has 15 residues. V lost 3 bases and J lost 4, with 13 bases in between. The CDR3 is CASSLGSGTGNTIYF. Written as DNA, the CDR3 is TGTGCCAGCAGTTTGGGGAGCGGGACAGGAAACACCATATATTTT.

The rearrangement links TRBV6-1 to TRBJ1-6, with unresolved D. The V gene lost 7 bases and the J gene lost 7 bases, with 14 bases spanning the gap. The germline V gene has CDR1 MNHNS and CDR2 SASEGT. The length of the CDR3 is 14 residues. The DNA of the CDR3 is TGTGCCAGCAAGTGGGCACGGTTAAATTCACCCCTCCACTTT. This sequence encodes CASKWARLNSPLHF.

The gene calls are TRBV27 and TRBJ1-1; 7 bases map to TRBD1. The CDR3 runs to 14 residues. V was clipped by 6 bases and J by 7 bases; unmatched bases: 11. The germline gives CDR1 MNHEY, CDR2 SMNVEV (reference sequence). The CDR3 loop reads CASSYQGELVEAFF. CDR3 bases: TGTGCCAGCAGCTATCAGGGGGAACTGGTTGAAGCTTTCTTT.

The chain joins TRBV9 to TRBJ2-7, with 10 bases identical to TRBD1. Trimming cost V 4 bases and J 7 bases; bases outside gene matches: 14. This CDR3 is built from 16 residues. Per germline, CDR1 SGDLS and CDR2 YYNGEE. The CDR3 spells CASSPPPGTGDHEQYF. The DNA of the CDR3 is TGTGCCAGCAGCCCACCCCCCGGGACAGGGGACCATGAGCAGTACTTC. Drawing the rest from reference TRBV9 and TRBJ2-7, the complete variable domain is DSGVTQTPKHLITATGQRVTLRCSPRSGDLSVYWYQQSLDQGLQFLIQYYNGEERAKGNILERFSAQQFPDLHSELNLSSLELGDSALYFCASSPPPGTGDHEQYFGPGTRLTVT.

CDR3 sequence: CASAWTGVYNEQFF. DNA of the CDR3: TGTGCCAGCGCCTGGACAGGGGTTTACAATGAGCAGTTCTTC. The chain carries TRBV7-6 and TRBJ2-1; 9 nucleotides agree with TRBD1. The germline V gene encodes CDR1 SGHVS and CDR2 FNYEAQ. With 8 bases clipped from V and 4 bases from J, the junction kept 6 bases outside the gene matches. CDR3 size: 14 residues.

The chain has TRBV9 and TRBJ2-7, with TRBD2 matching 7 bases. The V segment lost 4 bases and the J segment 7 bases; nucleotides outside the gene matches: 11. The CDR3 length is 14 residues. Germline CDR1 is SGDLS and CDR2 is YYNGEE. CDR3 sequence reads: CASSPHAGEGEQYF. In DNA, the CDR3 is TGTGCCAGCAGCCCCCACGCGGGAGAGGGGGAGCAGTACTTC.

This clone was found a few times. The chain is built from TRBV7-9 and TRBJ2-7; possible D gene TRBD1, 6 bases. This CDR3 is 13 amino acids long. Trimming cost V 6 bases and J 3 bases, with 12 bases left between them. Germline CDR1 is SEHNR and CDR2 is FQNEAQ (reference sequence). CDR3 nucleotide sequence: TGTGCCAGCAGACAGGGTGGTGTCTACGAGCAGTACTTC. Translation: CASRQGGVYEQYF.

V usage is TRBV25-1 and J usage is TRBJ2-5, with 12 bases matching TRBD2. The CDR3 is 15 residues long. The germline V gene has CDR1 MGHDK and CDR2 SYGVNS. V lost 6 bases to trimming and J lost 1 base; unmatched junction nucleotides: 3. The CDR3 DNA reads as TGTGCCAGCAGAACTAGCGGGGGGTTCCAAGAGACCCAGTACTTC. This encodes CASRTSGGFQETQYF. The whole variable domain, filled in from reference TRBV25-1 and TRBJ2-5, reads EADIYQTPRYLVIGTGKKITLECSQTMGHDKMYWYQQDPGMELHLIHYSYGVNSTEKGDLSSESTVSRIRTEHFPLTLESARPSHTSQYLCASRTSGGFQETQYFGPGTRLLVL.